The rows below give T cell receptor beta chains drawn from one sample of a study of shared clonotypes between healthy human individuals. Only in-frame clones appear in the TCRdb table, and some are missing; sequencing was by immunoSEQ multiplex PCR. The repertoire holds hundreds of thousands of clones, with around 92% as singletons. The sample consisted of naive CD8+ T cells sorted from blood. These receptors came from a man younger than 40 in good health. Both conserved end residues are part of each CDR3. D genes are given only for firm matches. Some rows mark clone size as missing; the rest say once, few, many or name a class of expanded clone.

d_call j_call v_call clone_size cdr3_nt cdr3_aa
TRBD2 TRBJ2-7 TRBV30 . TGTGCCTGGACTCTTGGGGCTAGCGGGAACGGCGAGCAGTACTTC CAWTLGASGNGEQYF
. TRBJ2-5 TRBV10-1 . TGCGCCAGCAGTGAGTCGGGCAGGGCCGAGACCCAGTACTTC CASSESGRAETQYF
. TRBJ1-1 TRBV27 . TGTGCCAGCGCGGGGGGCCTAGGCTCTAGTCCGACTTTCTTT CASAGGLGSSPTFF
. TRBJ2-1 TRBV19 . TGTGCCAGTAGTGTCGGCCCGTACAATGAGCAGTTCTTC CASSVGPYNEQFF
TRBD1 TRBJ2-7 TRBV7-9 . TGTGCCAGCAGCCCTAGGGACAGGGACCACGAGCAGTACTTC CASSPRDRDHEQYF
TRBD2 TRBJ2-1 TRBV12-5 . TGTGCTAGTGCCTGGACTAGCGGGAATATAGATGAGCAGTTCTTC CASAWTSGNIDEQFF
. TRBJ2-7 TRBV9 once TGTGCCAGCAGCCCCTGGCCACTTATATCCTACGAGCAGTACTTC CASSPWPLISYEQYF
TRBD1 TRBJ1-4 TRBV7-9 . TGTGCCAGCAGCATCGGGACAGGGACTAATGAAAAACTGTTTTTT CASSIGTGTNEKLFF
TRBD1 TRBJ2-7 TRBV4-3 . TGCGCCAGCAGCCAGCTGTGGGCAGGGGGCGAATTTTCCTACGAGCAGTACTTC CASSQLWAGGEFSYEQYF
. TRBJ1-5 TRBV28 once TGTGCCAGCGGACCCGACAGCTCTGGCAATCAGCCCCAGCATTTT CASGPDSSGNQPQHF
TRBD2 TRBJ2-1 TRBV5-4 . TGTGCCAGCAGCTTGGCCCAGCGGGAGTACAATGAGCAGTTCTTC CASSLAQREYNEQFF
. TRBJ2-5 TRBV5-6 . TGTGCCAGCAGCTTCGGGTCCCAAGAGACCCAGTACTTC CASSFGSQETQYF
TRBD2 TRBJ2-3 TRBV7-8 once TGTACCAGCAGCTTAGGGGCTAGCGGGAGGTTAGATACGCAGTATTTT CTSSLGASGRLDTQYF
. TRBJ2-1 TRBV9 . TGTGCCAGCAGCGTAGGAGGGAGTTTCGACAATGAGCAGTTCTTC CASSVGGSFDNEQFF
. TRBJ2-7 TRBV4-1 . TGCGCCAGCAGCCAAGCCGGTTCGCAGGGATGGTCCTACGAGCAGTACTTC CASSQAGSQGWSYEQYF
. TRBJ2-7 TRBV5-6 . TGTGCCAGCAGCTTGGGGGGGGCCGCCTACGAGCAGTACTTC CASSLGGAAYEQYF
TRBD2 TRBJ2-5 TRBV9 . TGTGCCAGCAGCGGGACCCGCGGGGGGGAGACCCAGTACTTC CASSGTRGGETQYF
. TRBJ1-4 TRBV20-1 . TGCAGTGGAAAGGCTAATGAAAAACTGTTTTTT CSGKANEKLFF
TRBD2 TRBJ2-1 TRBV30 . TGTGCCTGGAGTGTGGGCGGGAGGGGGAACTACAATGAGCAGTTCTTC CAWSVGGRGNYNEQFF
. TRBJ2-6 TRBV25-1 . TGTGCCAGCAGTAACCGACGCTCTGGGGCCAACGTCCTGACTTTC CASSNRRSGANVLTF
. TRBJ2-7 TRBV27 . TGTGCCAGCACCCAAGTGGGGGGCGCCTACGAGCAGTACTTC CASTQVGGAYEQYF
. TRBJ2-1 TRBV7-2 . TGTGCCAGCAGCTCCTCGCGTGGGGGCGGGAGTTACAATGAGCAGTTCTTC CASSSSRGGGSYNEQFF
. TRBJ2-7 TRBV29-1 . TGCAGCGTTGTTTTGCCGGGACGGCCTCCCTACGAGCAGTACTTC CSVVLPGRPPYEQYF
. TRBJ2-5 TRBV15 . TGTGCCACCAGCAGAGCTGTTGAAGGGTCCCAAGAGACCCAGTACTTC CATSRAVEGSQETQYF
. TRBJ2-7 TRBV27 . TGTGCCAGCAGTTTTCTGGGCTACGAGCAGTACTTC CASSFLGYEQYF
. TRBJ2-1 TRBV5-4 . TGTGCCAGCAGCCATGCGGGCTACAATGAGCAGTTCTTC CASSHAGYNEQFF
. TRBJ2-7 TRBV5-4 . TGTGCCAGCAGCTCTTCCTACGAGCAGTACTTC CASSSSYEQYF
. TRBJ2-5 TRBV9 . TGTGCCAGCAGCGCAGACAAGGGGGAGGAAGAGACCCAGTACTTC CASSADKGEEETQYF
TRBD2 TRBJ2-7 TRBV7-2 once TGTGCCAGCAGAGCCGATTCTAGCGGATTCTACGAGCAGTACTTC CASRADSSGFYEQYF
TRBD1 TRBJ1-1 TRBV11-2 . TGTGCCAGCAGAGGAGAATTTACAGGGGGCCGATTCACTGAAGCTTTCTTT CASRGEFTGGRFTEAFF
. TRBJ2-1 TRBV10-1 . TGCGCCAGCAGTGGTGTCCCATCCCACCCAGAGAGCTCCTACAATGAGCAGTTCTTC CASSGVPSHPESSYNEQFF
. TRBJ2-5 TRBV27 . TGTGCCAGCAGTCAATGGGGGGGCGCAGAGACCCAGTACTTC CASSQWGGAETQYF
TRBD1 TRBJ1-1 TRBV9 . TGTGCCAGCAGCGAGAGGGGGCTGAACACTGAAGCTTTCTTT CASSERGLNTEAFF
TRBD2 TRBJ2-7 TRBV11-2 . TGTGCCAGCAGCTCAATGACTAGCGGGATCGAGCAGTACTTC CASSSMTSGIEQYF
TRBD1 TRBJ2-5 TRBV7-2 . TGTGCCAGCAGCTCCTCCGGGACAGGGGGTGAGACCCAGTACTTC CASSSSGTGGETQYF
TRBD1 TRBJ2-7 TRBV5-6 . TGTGCCAGCAGCTTGGGACAGGGAAGGAGCAACGAGCAGTACTTC CASSLGQGRSNEQYF
. TRBJ1-1 TRBV5-6 . TGTGCCAGCAGCACCGGGAACACTGAAGCTTTCTTT CASSTGNTEAFF
. TRBJ2-7 TRBV9 . TGTGCCAGCAGCCCCAACGTGGGGTACGAGCAGTACTTC CASSPNVGYEQYF
TRBD1 TRBJ2-7 TRBV5-1 . TGCGCCAGCAGCCTCGACTGGGACAGAGACTACGAGCAGTACTTC CASSLDWDRDYEQYF
TRBD1 TRBJ2-4 TRBV7-9 . TGTGCCAGCAGCCGAGGGGACAGCCAAGCCAAAAACATTCAGTACTTC CASSRGDSQAKNIQYF
. TRBJ2-7 TRBV5-1 . TGCGCCAGCAGCCTCTGGGCTAGCGCCTCCTACGAGCAGTACTTC CASSLWASASYEQYF
. TRBJ2-7 TRBV15 . TGTGCCACCAGCAGAGATCTGGGCCACGAGCAGTACTTC CATSRDLGHEQYF
. TRBJ1-2 TRBV27 once TGTGCCAGCAGTAAGACACAGGGCCCCAGTAGAGGCTACACCTTC CASSKTQGPSRGYTF
TRBD1 TRBJ2-5 TRBV7-8 once TGTGCCAGCACACAGACAGGGGTAGAGACCCAGTACTTC CASTQTGVETQYF
TRBD1 TRBJ2-3 TRBV19 . TGTGCCATTTTGGACAGGCCGACAGATACGCAGTATTTT CAILDRPTDTQYF
. TRBJ2-4 TRBV9 . TGTGCCAGCAGCGGCGACAAAAACATTCAGTACTTC CASSGDKNIQYF
. TRBJ1-3 TRBV7-8 . TGTGCCAGCAGCTTTAGCGGGACTGGAAACACCATATATTTT CASSFSGTGNTIYF
. TRBJ1-2 TRBV5-4 . TGTGCCAGCAGCTTGGAGCTAGAACTACCCTATGGCTACACCTTC CASSLELELPYGYTF
. TRBJ2-1 TRBV6-5 . TGTGCCAGCAGCTCGATGGGATCCTACAATGAGCAGTTCTTC CASSSMGSYNEQFF
TRBD2 TRBJ2-5 TRBV27 . TGTGCCAGCAGTTCCGGGACTAGCGCCGAGACCCAGTACTTC CASSSGTSAETQYF
TRBD1 TRBJ1-1 TRBV7-9 . TGTGCCAGCAGCTTAACCCCAGGGACAGGGGGCGATGACACTGAAGCTTTCTTT CASSLTPGTGGDDTEAFF
. TRBJ2-7 TRBV6-1 once TGTGCCAGTACCGCGGGGGCGGACGAGCAGTACTTC CASTAGADEQYF